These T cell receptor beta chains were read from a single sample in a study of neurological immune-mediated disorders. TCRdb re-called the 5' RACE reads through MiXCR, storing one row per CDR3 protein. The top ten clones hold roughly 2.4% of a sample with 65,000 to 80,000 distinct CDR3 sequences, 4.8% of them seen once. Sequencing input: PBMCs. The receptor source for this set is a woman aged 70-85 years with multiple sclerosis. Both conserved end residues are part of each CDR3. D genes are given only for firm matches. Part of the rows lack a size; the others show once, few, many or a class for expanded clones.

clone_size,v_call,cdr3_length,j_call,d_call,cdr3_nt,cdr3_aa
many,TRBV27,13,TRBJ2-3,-,TGTGCCAGCACCCGCGCTAGCACAGATACGCAGTATTTT,CASTRASTDTQYF
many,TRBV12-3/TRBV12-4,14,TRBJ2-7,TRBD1,TGTGCCAGCACCTTCGAGGGGGCCCCCTACGAGCAGTACTTC,CASTFEGAPYEQYF
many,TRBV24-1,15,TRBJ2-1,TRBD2,TGTGCCACCAGTGATCGTACTAGCGGGAGCTCTGAGCAGTTCTTC,CATSDRTSGSSEQFF
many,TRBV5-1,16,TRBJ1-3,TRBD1,TGCGCCAGCAGCTTGGACGGACAGGGATCTGGAAACACCATATATTTT,CASSLDGQGSGNTIYF
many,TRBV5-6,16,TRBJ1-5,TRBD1,TGTGCCAGCAGCTTGTTAGGGACAGCGGGAGGAGGGCCCCAGCATTTT,CASSLLGTAGGGPQHF
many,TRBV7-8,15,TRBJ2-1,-,TGTGCCAGCAGAGCAGTAGATAGCTCCTACAATGAGCAGTTCTTC,CASRAVDSSYNEQFF
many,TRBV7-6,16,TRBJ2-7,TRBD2,TGTGCCAGCAGCCTGGGACTAGCGGGGTCTCGGGGCGAGCAGTACTTC,CASSLGLAGSRGEQYF
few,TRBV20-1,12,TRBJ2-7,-,TGCAGTGCTAGAGCAGAGGCGAAGGGGCAGTACTTC,CSARAEAKGQYF
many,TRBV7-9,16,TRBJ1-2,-,TGTGCCAGCAGCGAAATGGGCACAGGGAGGAACTATGGCTACACCTTC,CASSEMGTGRNYGYTF
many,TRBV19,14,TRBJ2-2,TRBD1,TGTGCCAGTTCCGACAGGGGGAACACCGGGGAGCTGTTTTTT,CASSDRGNTGELFF
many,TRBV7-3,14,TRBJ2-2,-,TGTGCCAGCAGCCTAAAGGACAGAACCGGGGAGCTGTTTTTT,CASSLKDRTGELFF
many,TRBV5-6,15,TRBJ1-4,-,TGTGCCAGCAGCTTGGCGGCAGGGAGGAATGAAAAACTGTTTTTT,CASSLAAGRNEKLFF
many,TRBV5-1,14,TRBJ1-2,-,TGCGCCAGCAGCTTGGCCGGTCAAGGGACTGGCTACACCTTC,CASSLAGQGTGYTF
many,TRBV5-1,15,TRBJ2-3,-,TGCGCCAGCAGCTTGGAGGGTCCAGGGGAAGATACGCAGTATTTT,CASSLEGPGEDTQYF
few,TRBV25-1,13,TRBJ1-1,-,TGTGCCAGCAGTGTGTCCGGGAACACTGAAGCTTTCTTT,CASSVSGNTEAFF
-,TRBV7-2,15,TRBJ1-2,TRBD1,TGTGCCAGCAGCTTAGGACAGGGGATCCTCTATGGCTACACCTTC,CASSLGQGILYGYTF
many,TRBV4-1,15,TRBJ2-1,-,TGCGCCAGCAGCCAAGGGGCTGGGGTAGGGTATGAGCAGTTCTTC,CASSQGAGVGYEQFF
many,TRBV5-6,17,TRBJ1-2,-,TGTGCCAGCAGCAGCTTGGGAACAAAGGGGGGAAACTATGGCTACACCTTC,CASSSLGTKGGNYGYTF
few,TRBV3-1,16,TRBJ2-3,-,TGTGCCAGCAGCCAAGAGGCGGCAACCCATACAGATACGCAGTATTTT,CASSQEAATHTDTQYF
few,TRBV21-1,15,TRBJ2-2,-,TGTGCCAGCAGCAATCGTCAGGGGCACACCGGGGAGCTGTTTTTT,CASSNRQGHTGELFF
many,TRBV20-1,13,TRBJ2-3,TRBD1,TGCAGTGCAAAACAGGGGGGTACAGATACGCAGTATTTT,CSAKQGGTDTQYF
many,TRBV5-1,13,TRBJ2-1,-,TGCGCCAGCAGCACGACTGGCTACAATGAGCAGTTCTTC,CASSTTGYNEQFF
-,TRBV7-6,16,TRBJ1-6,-,TGTGCCAGCAGCTTAGCCGGGAACTCGTCCCCCTCACCCCTCCACTTT,CASSLAGNSSPSPLHF
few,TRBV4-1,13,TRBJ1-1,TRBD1,TGCGCCAGCAGCCCGACAGGGGCCACTGAAGCTTTCTTT,CASSPTGATEAFF
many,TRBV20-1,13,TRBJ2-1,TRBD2,TGCAGACTGGGCGGGAGGGCTGGGAATGAGCAGTTCTTC,CRLGGRAGNEQFF
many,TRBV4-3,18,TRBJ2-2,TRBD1,TGCGCCAGCAGCCCAGATGACAGGGGGCGCGGGGACACCGGGGAGCTGTTTTTT,CASSPDDRGRGDTGELFF
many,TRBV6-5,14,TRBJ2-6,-,TGTGCCAGCAGTCTTACTCCTGGGGCCAACGTCCTGACTTTC,CASSLTPGANVLTF
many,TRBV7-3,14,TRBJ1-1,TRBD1,TGTGCCAGCAGCACCGGACAGGGCGGTTCTGAAGCTTTCTTT,CASSTGQGGSEAFF
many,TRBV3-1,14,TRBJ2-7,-,TGTGCCAGCAGCCCAACGAGAGCCGGGTTCGAGCAGTACTTC,CASSPTRAGFEQYF
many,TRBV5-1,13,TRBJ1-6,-,TGCGCCTCATCGGGGGGATATAATTCACCCCTCCACTTT,CASSGGYNSPLHF
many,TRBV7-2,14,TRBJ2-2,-,TGTGCCAGCAGCGCGCCAGGGAGCGGAGGGGAGCTGTTTTTT,CASSAPGSGGELFF
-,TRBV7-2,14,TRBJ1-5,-,TGTGCCAGCAGCTTATGGGGAGGAGGACAGCCCCAGCATTTT,CASSLWGGGQPQHF
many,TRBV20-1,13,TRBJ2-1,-,TGCAGTGCTAGACTAGGGGATTCGGGTGAGCAGTTCTTC,CSARLGDSGEQFF
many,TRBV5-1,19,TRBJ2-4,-,TGCGCCAGCAGCTTGGCGGGGCGATCGGTGTCCGAAGCCAAAAACATTCAGTACTTC,CASSLAGRSVSEAKNIQYF
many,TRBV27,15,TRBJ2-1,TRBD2,TGTGCCAGCAGTTTTCGGGGGGGAAACTACAATGAGCAGTTCTTC,CASSFRGGNYNEQFF
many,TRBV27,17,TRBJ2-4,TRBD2,TGTGCCAGCAGTCCTCAACTAGCGGGGCTAGCCAAAAACATTCAGTACTTC,CASSPQLAGLAKNIQYF
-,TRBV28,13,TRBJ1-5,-,TGTGCCAGCACCCTTCTGGGTACTCAGCCCCAGCATTTT,CASTLLGTQPQHF